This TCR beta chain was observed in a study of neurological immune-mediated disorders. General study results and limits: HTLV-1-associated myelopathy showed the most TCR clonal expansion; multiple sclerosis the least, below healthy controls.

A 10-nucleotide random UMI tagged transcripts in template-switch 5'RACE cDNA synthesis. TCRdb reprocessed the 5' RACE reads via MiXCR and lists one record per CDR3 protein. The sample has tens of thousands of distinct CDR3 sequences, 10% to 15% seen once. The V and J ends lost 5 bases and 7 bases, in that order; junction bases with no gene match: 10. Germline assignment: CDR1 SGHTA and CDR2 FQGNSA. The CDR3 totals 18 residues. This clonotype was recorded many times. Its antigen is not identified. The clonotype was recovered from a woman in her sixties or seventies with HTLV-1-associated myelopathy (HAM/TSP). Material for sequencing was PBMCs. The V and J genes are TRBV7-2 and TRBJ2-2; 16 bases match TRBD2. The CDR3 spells CASSPTGLAGGLDGELFF. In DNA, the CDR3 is TGTGCCAGCAGCCCGACGGGACTAGCGGGGGGGCTCGACGGGGAGCTGTTTTTT.